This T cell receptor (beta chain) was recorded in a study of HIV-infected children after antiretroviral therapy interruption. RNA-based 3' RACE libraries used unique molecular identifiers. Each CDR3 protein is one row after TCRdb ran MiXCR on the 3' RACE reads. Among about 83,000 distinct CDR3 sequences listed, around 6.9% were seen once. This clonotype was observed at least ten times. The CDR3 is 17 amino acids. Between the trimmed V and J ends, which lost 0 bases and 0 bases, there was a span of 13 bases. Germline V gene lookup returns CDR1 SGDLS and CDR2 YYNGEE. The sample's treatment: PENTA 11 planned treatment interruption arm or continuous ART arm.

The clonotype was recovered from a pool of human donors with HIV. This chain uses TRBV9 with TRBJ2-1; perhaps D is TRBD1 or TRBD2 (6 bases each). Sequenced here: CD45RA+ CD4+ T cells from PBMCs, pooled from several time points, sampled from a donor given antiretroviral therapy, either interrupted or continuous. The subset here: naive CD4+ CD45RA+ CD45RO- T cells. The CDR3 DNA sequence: TGTGCCAGCAGCGTAGGAAGGGGGGCGACCTCCTACAATGAGCAGTTCTTC. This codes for CASSVGRGATSYNEQFF.